This TCR beta chain stems from a study of low-dose radiotherapy and immunotherapy resistance in tumors. Background on the study: With cycle 1 day 1 as the start, patients took oral aspirin 300 mg daily for four cycles.

Time point described: after trial treatment. Noted treatment: LDRT plus nivolumab, ipilimumab, low-dose cyclophosphamide and aspirin (RACIN trial). Treatment combined nivolumab, ipilimumab, aspirin, low-dose cyclophosphamide and low-dose radiotherapy in a dose-escalation trial. Covering alpha and beta chains, TRAV- and TRBV-specific primers were used for the first-strand cDNA. A constant-region primer paired with the V-primer adapter amplified TCRs over approximately 19 PCR cycles. TCRdb reprocessed the reads with MiXCR, giving one entry per CDR3 protein. In the table there are 75,000 to 95,000 distinct CDR3 sequences, 20% to 25% of which are singletons. This clonotype has a count of ten or more. The CDR3 length is 20 residues. V was clipped by 4 bases and J by 3 bases; unmatched bases: 17. Germline V gives CDR1 MNHEY, CDR2 SVGEGT.

The TCR was taken from a female donor with ovarian cancer. Sequencing was performed on PBMCs, taken after low-dose radiotherapy plus immunotherapy. The chain uses TRBV6-2 or TRBV6-3 and TRBJ2-3; 12 bases map to TRBD2. CDR3: CASSFPSTSGGLYRTDTQYF. The CDR3 DNA is TGTGCCAGCAGTTTCCCTTCGACTAGCGGGGGCCTTTACCGAACAGATACGCAGTATTTT.